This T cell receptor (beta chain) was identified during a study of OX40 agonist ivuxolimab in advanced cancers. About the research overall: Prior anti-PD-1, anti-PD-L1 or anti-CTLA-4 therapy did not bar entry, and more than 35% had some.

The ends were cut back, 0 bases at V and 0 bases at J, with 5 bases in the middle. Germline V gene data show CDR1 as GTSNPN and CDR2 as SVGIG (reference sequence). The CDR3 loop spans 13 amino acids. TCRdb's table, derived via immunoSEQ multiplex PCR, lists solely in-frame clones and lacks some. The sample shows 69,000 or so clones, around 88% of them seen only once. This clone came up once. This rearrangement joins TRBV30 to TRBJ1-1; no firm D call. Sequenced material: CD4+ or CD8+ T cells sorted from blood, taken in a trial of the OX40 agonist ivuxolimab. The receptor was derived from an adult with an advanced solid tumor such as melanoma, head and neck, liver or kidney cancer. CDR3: CAWSVVLNTEAFF. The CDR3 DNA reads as TGTGCCTGGAGTGTAGTGCTGAACACTGAAGCTTTCTTT.